A selection of T cell receptor beta chains follows, all from one sample in a study of cytomegalovirus exposure and HLA in healthy donors. Sequencing was performed with immunoSEQ multiplex PCR; in TCRdb, only in-frame clones are kept and a portion is missing. The sample includes about 110,000 clones, around 85% of them seen just once. Sequenced input: PBMCs. The receptors stem from a man in his forties in good health and CMV-seronegative. The CDR3 runs from the conserved cysteine through the conserved F or W. D genes are given only for firm matches. Size is stated for part of the rows, as once, few or many counts, or as a class when the clone is expanded.

j_gene,d_gene,abundance,v_gene,CDR3aa,CDR3nt
TRBJ2-1,TRBD2,-,TRBV7-2,CASSLTTSGGYNEQFF,TGTGCCAGCAGCTTAACGACTAGCGGGGGGTACAATGAGCAGTTCTTC
TRBJ1-2,TRBD1,-,TRBV5-4,CASSLDRGRSYGYTF,TGTGCCAGCAGCTTGGACAGGGGGCGTTCTTATGGCTACACCTTC
TRBJ1-6,TRBD1,-,TRBV28,CASRLTSGTGDNSPLHF,TGTGCCAGCAGACTAACCTCCGGGACAGGGGATAATTCACCCCTCCACTTT
TRBJ1-1,-,-,TRBV2,CASSFGGSSTEAFF,TGTGCCAGCAGTTTTGGTGGGAGTTCCACTGAAGCTTTCTTT
TRBJ2-1,TRBD2,-,TRBV15,CATSSGGARNEQFF,TGTGCCACCAGCAGCGGGGGGGCCAGGAATGAGCAGTTCTTC
TRBJ2-2,-,-,TRBV6-6,CASKEQGTGELFF,TGTGCCAGCAAAGAACAGGGTACCGGGGAGCTGTTTTTT
TRBJ2-5,TRBD2,-,TRBV30,CAWGDFRRGGLETQYF,TGTGCCTGGGGAGATTTCAGGCGGGGGGGCCTGGAGACCCAGTACTTC
TRBJ2-3,-,-,TRBV6-5,CASSRTRGTDTQYF,TGTGCCAGCAGCCGAACCCGGGGGACAGATACGCAGTATTTT
TRBJ2-1,-,once,TRBV7-9,CASSLAQGSSYNEQFF,TGTGCCAGCAGCTTAGCGCAGGGGAGCTCCTACAATGAGCAGTTCTTC
TRBJ1-2,TRBD1,once,TRBV2,CASITGQAYGYTF,TGTGCCAGCATAACGGGACAGGCCTATGGCTACACCTTC
TRBJ2-3,-,-,TRBV5-1,CASSSRGALTDTQYF,TGCGCCAGCAGCTCCCGGGGGGCCCTCACAGATACGCAGTATTTT
TRBJ2-7,TRBD1,-,TRBV7-8,CASDTGVSDEQYF,TGTGCCAGCGACACAGGGGTATCGGACGAGCAGTACTTC
TRBJ2-7,-,-,TRBV28,CASSPGGLGYEQYF,TGTGCCAGCAGTCCGGGGGGCCTCGGCTACGAGCAGTACTTC
TRBJ1-5,TRBD1,-,TRBV7-9,CASSLGTGKHQPQHF,TGTGCCAGCAGCTTAGGGACAGGGAAACATCAGCCCCAGCATTTT
TRBJ2-7,-,-,TRBV7-4,CASSLVGLSGGIGYEQYF,TGTGCCAGCAGCTTAGTAGGACTTTCTGGGGGGATCGGCTACGAGCAGTACTTC
TRBJ2-2,-,-,TRBV2,CASRTENTGELFF,TGTGCCAGCAGGACAGAGAACACCGGGGAGCTGTTTTTT
TRBJ1-5,-,-,TRBV15,CATSREGPQPQHF,TGTGCCACCAGTAGAGAGGGGCCTCAGCCCCAGCATTTT
TRBJ2-7,-,few,TRBV9,CASSVGDRIYEQYF,TGTGCCAGCAGCGTAGGCGACAGGATCTACGAGCAGTACTTC
TRBJ2-7,TRBD1,-,TRBV14,CASSHRGTGGFGQYF,TGTGCCAGCAGCCACAGAGGGACAGGGGGTTTCGGGCAGTACTTC
TRBJ1-1,-,-,TRBV6-5,CASSYAVRGGREAFF,TGTGCCAGCAGTTACGCCGTTCGAGGTGGGAGAGAAGCTTTCTTT
TRBJ2-2,-,-,TRBV6-5,CASTQIGGPGELFF,TGTGCCAGCACTCAAATCGGGGGTCCCGGGGAGCTGTTTTTT
TRBJ2-1,TRBD2,-,TRBV14,CANSQVLGLAGGRNNEQFF,TGTGCCAACAGCCAAGTATTGGGACTAGCGGGGGGGCGAAACAATGAGCAGTTCTTC
TRBJ1-1,TRBD1,-,TRBV6-5,CASSDRGNTEAFF,TGTGCCAGCAGCGACAGGGGAAACACTGAAGCTTTCTTT
TRBJ2-3,-,-,TRBV29-1,CSVLPGPTDTQYF,TGCAGCGTTTTACCAGGGCCCACAGATACGCAGTATTTT
TRBJ2-5,-,once,TRBV7-5,CVRSLVGQQETQYF,TGTGTCAGAAGCTTAGTTGGACAGCAAGAGACCCAGTACTTC
TRBJ1-1,TRBD1,-,TRBV25-1,CASKQGAVTEAFF,TGTGCCAGTAAACAGGGGGCGGTGACTGAAGCTTTCTTT
TRBJ2-7,TRBD2,-,TRBV6-5,CASSPSSGGAYEQYF,TGTGCCAGCAGTCCCTCTAGCGGGGGGGCCTACGAGCAGTACTTC
TRBJ1-2,-,-,TRBV6-4,CASSDPGRDANYGYTF,TGTGCCAGCAGTGATCCCGGGAGGGATGCTAACTATGGCTACACCTTC
TRBJ2-3,-,few,TRBV5-1,CASSLSSGSTDTQYF,TGCGCCAGCAGCTTGAGCAGCGGGAGCACAGATACGCAGTATTTT
TRBJ1-2,-,-,TRBV9,CASSVVRGNHYGYTF,TGTGCCAGCAGCGTAGTACGTGGCAATCACTATGGCTACACCTTC
TRBJ1-5,-,-,TRBV6-5,CASSYGWGDQPQHF,TGTGCCAGCAGTTACGGATGGGGCGATCAGCCCCAGCATTTT
TRBJ2-3,TRBD2,-,TRBV29-1,CSVGLAGRTDTQYF,TGCAGCGTGGGACTAGCGGGCCGCACAGATACGCAGTATTTT
TRBJ2-7,-,once,TRBV6-5,CASSYRDLRVEQYF,TGTGCCAGCAGTTACCGGGACTTGAGGGTCGAGCAGTACTTC
TRBJ1-1,-,-,TRBV6-1,CASMLISGGEAFF,TGTGCCAGCATGCTCATATCGGGGGGTGAAGCTTTCTTT
TRBJ2-3,TRBD2,-,TRBV4-3,CASSQDGIAGAGDTQYF,TGCGCCAGCAGCCAAGATGGGATAGCGGGGGCGGGAGATACGCAGTATTTT
TRBJ2-3,-,-,TRBV19,CASTRGDTQYF,TGTGCCAGTACCCGGGGGGATACGCAGTATTTT
TRBJ1-1,TRBD1,-,TRBV7-8,CASSTGQWDTEAFF,TGTGCCAGCAGCACGGGACAGTGGGACACTGAAGCTTTCTTT
TRBJ2-3,-,-,TRBV6-4,CASSPGGNTQYF,TGTGCCAGCAGTCCCGGGGGAAATACGCAGTATTTT
TRBJ1-4,-,few,TRBV2,CASVRAGGLFF,TGTGCCAGTGTACGCGCCGGGGGACTGTTTTTT
TRBJ2-7,TRBD1,-,TRBV4-1,CASSHLEGRGHEQYF,TGCGCCAGCAGCCATCTCGAGGGCAGGGGGCACGAGCAGTACTTC
TRBJ1-1,TRBD1,-,TRBV27,CASRRTGVNTEAFF,TGTGCCAGCAGGAGAACAGGGGTGAACACTGAAGCTTTCTTT
TRBJ2-2,TRBD1,once,TRBV5-1,CASSRPGQGAVGELFF,TGCGCCAGCAGTCGTCCGGGACAGGGGGCCGTCGGGGAGCTGTTTTTT
TRBJ2-1,TRBD2,-,TRBV5-1,CASSFSGGSNNEQFF,TGCGCCAGCAGCTTTAGCGGGGGGTCGAACAATGAGCAGTTCTTC
TRBJ2-7,-,-,TRBV28,CASSRGGSSYEQYF,TGTGCCAGCAGCCGGGGAGGAAGCTCCTACGAGCAGTACTTC
TRBJ1-6,-,-,TRBV5-1,CASSLDGDYNSPLHF,TGCGCCAGCAGCTTGGACGGGGATTATAATTCACCCCTCCACTTT
TRBJ1-1,-,-,TRBV5-4,CASSPANREAFF,TGTGCCAGCAGCCCGGCCAACAGGGAAGCTTTCTTT
TRBJ1-5,-,-,TRBV19,CASSGLSSNQPQHF,TGTGCCAGTAGTGGCCTGTCAAGCAATCAGCCCCAGCATTTT